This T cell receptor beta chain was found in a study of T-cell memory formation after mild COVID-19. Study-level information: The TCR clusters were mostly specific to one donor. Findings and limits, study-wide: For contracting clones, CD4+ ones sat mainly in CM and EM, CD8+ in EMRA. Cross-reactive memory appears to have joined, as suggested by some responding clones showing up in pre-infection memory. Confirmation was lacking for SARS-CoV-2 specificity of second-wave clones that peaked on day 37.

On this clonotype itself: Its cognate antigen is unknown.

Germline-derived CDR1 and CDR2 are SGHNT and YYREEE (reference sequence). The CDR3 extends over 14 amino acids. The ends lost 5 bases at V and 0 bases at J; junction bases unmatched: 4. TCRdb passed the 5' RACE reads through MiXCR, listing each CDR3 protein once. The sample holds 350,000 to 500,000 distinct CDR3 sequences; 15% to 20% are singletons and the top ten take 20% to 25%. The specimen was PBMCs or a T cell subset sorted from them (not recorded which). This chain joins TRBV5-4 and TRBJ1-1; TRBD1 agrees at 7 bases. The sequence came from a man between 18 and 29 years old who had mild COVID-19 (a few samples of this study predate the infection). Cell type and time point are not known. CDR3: CASRGQRMNTEAFF. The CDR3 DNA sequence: TGTGCCAGCAGGGGACAGCGGATGAACACTGAAGCTTTCTTT.